This record concerns one T cell receptor beta chain sequence. This clonotype was detected many times. It lacks a known antigen. Nothing much larger sits one base from this clone, and base qualities are not available. The TCR beta CDR3 regions were amplified from RNA transcripts. The first round of RT-PCR for the TCR CDR3 was performed with the HTBI primer set and the Qiagen OneStep RT-PCR kit. Libraries were constructed in a second round of multiplex PCR, after which size selection and purification were performed. The libraries were sequenced on an Illumina HiSeq2000 using paired-end 100 bp reads. The study's processing was this. SOAPnuke was used to process the raw data, with reads discarded if the reads contained adapters or uncalled bases, had a mean Phred below 15, or lacked an exact constant-primer or identifier match. High-quality paired reads were merged using COPE v1.2.5, and each unique nucleotide sequence was defined as a clonotype. MiTCR v1.1 was used to align clonotypes to the IMGT TRBV, TRBD and TRBJ reference segments. The analysis was restricted to V-J combinations with a frequency above 0.0001, which together covered 99% to 99.2% of the repertoires. A TCS score was defined as the ratio between F50 (clonal expansion) and ExV (chaos), using BLOSUM62-based TCRdist between CDR3 peptides within each V-J. Welch's t-statistics and random forest reduced 514 V-J features to some 14, which were used in a naive Bayes classifier (R e1071). TCRdb reran the public reads through fastp at Q25 and MiXCR, keeping productive beta chains. Each record represents a unique CDR3 protein, reported with the most common genes and DNA among its rows. TCRdb assigned the V and J calls; the authors' analysis was not used. Present in this sample are some 500,000 distinct CDR3 sequences, around a quarter of which were seen just once. The top ten clonotypes cover 11% of the sample.

This entry is derived from a study of T cells in Graves' hyperthyroidism and ophthalmopathy (dated by TCRdb to between 2018 and 2021). As for the study more broadly: Peripheral blood samples were taken at the time of initial diagnosis, prior to any treatment. In several Graves' hyperthyroidism patients, the study also compared T-cell repertoires from thyroid tissue with T-cell repertoires from blood. An independent validation cohort of under 20 hyperthyroidism patients and roughly 16 patients who later progressed to ophthalmopathy tested prospective prediction of ophthalmopathy. After sampling, hyperthyroidism patients received methimazole starting at 30 mg daily, and ophthalmopathy patients received high-dose intravenous methylprednisolone. A discovery cohort of around 98 patients, roughly 45 with Graves' ophthalmopathy and about 58 with stable Graves' hyperthyroidism, was used to find distinguishing TCR V-J signatures. The paper reports TCR Vbeta CDR3 sequencing of fewer than 150 peripheral blood samples: around 41 ophthalmopathy, about 75 hyperthyroidism and some 17 progressor patients. The 85 to 100 discovery patients were divided at random into training and test sets in a 7:3 ratio. General findings and caveats noted by the study authors: In validation, the model predicted progression to ophthalmopathy a median of roughly 6.1 months before onset, with roughly 70% sensitivity and almost 75% specificity. Ophthalmopathy was separated from stable hyperthyroidism by a 13 V-J signature model, with around 90% sensitivity and about 81% specificity obtained in cross-validation and 80%/75% obtained in testing. No statistical method was used to set the sample size in advance, and investigators knew the group allocation. Most expanded thyroid clonotypes (frequency above 0.001) were also found in blood, which suggests that blood repertoires may mirror thyroid immune responses.

Trimming at the junction amounts to 1 base on V and 6 bases on J, and the germline ends lie 7 bases apart. Sequences SGDLS (CDR1) and YYNGEE (CDR2) are obtained from the germline V gene. The CDR3 covers 13 residues, taking in both the cysteine and the phenylalanine. Of the read, only the CDR3 DNA is kept; its 39 bases are in frame from base 1. Ophthalmopathy patients had moderately to severely active disease, Clinical Activity Score of at least 3, NOSPECS grade of at least 4, and duration under 3 months. Patients with uncontrolled infections, other autoimmune diseases, pregnancy or lactation were excluded. Diagnoses were established on the basis of clinical symptoms, serum thyroxine and TRAb, thyroid ultrasound, and orbital computed tomography. PBMCs were separated from 10 ml of fresh peripheral blood using Ficoll-Paque density gradient centrifugation. Total RNA was extracted using Trizol reagent, and RNA quality was assessed on an Agilent 2100 Bioanalyzer.

The TCR originated in a woman in her twenties or thirties with Graves' ophthalmopathy. Input material: blood. The chain joins TRBV9 to TRBJ2-2; confidence is insufficient to name the D gene. The DNA reads TGTGCCAGCAGCGTACAGTTCCCCGGGGAGCTGTTTTTT. Its translation is CASSVQFPGELFF.